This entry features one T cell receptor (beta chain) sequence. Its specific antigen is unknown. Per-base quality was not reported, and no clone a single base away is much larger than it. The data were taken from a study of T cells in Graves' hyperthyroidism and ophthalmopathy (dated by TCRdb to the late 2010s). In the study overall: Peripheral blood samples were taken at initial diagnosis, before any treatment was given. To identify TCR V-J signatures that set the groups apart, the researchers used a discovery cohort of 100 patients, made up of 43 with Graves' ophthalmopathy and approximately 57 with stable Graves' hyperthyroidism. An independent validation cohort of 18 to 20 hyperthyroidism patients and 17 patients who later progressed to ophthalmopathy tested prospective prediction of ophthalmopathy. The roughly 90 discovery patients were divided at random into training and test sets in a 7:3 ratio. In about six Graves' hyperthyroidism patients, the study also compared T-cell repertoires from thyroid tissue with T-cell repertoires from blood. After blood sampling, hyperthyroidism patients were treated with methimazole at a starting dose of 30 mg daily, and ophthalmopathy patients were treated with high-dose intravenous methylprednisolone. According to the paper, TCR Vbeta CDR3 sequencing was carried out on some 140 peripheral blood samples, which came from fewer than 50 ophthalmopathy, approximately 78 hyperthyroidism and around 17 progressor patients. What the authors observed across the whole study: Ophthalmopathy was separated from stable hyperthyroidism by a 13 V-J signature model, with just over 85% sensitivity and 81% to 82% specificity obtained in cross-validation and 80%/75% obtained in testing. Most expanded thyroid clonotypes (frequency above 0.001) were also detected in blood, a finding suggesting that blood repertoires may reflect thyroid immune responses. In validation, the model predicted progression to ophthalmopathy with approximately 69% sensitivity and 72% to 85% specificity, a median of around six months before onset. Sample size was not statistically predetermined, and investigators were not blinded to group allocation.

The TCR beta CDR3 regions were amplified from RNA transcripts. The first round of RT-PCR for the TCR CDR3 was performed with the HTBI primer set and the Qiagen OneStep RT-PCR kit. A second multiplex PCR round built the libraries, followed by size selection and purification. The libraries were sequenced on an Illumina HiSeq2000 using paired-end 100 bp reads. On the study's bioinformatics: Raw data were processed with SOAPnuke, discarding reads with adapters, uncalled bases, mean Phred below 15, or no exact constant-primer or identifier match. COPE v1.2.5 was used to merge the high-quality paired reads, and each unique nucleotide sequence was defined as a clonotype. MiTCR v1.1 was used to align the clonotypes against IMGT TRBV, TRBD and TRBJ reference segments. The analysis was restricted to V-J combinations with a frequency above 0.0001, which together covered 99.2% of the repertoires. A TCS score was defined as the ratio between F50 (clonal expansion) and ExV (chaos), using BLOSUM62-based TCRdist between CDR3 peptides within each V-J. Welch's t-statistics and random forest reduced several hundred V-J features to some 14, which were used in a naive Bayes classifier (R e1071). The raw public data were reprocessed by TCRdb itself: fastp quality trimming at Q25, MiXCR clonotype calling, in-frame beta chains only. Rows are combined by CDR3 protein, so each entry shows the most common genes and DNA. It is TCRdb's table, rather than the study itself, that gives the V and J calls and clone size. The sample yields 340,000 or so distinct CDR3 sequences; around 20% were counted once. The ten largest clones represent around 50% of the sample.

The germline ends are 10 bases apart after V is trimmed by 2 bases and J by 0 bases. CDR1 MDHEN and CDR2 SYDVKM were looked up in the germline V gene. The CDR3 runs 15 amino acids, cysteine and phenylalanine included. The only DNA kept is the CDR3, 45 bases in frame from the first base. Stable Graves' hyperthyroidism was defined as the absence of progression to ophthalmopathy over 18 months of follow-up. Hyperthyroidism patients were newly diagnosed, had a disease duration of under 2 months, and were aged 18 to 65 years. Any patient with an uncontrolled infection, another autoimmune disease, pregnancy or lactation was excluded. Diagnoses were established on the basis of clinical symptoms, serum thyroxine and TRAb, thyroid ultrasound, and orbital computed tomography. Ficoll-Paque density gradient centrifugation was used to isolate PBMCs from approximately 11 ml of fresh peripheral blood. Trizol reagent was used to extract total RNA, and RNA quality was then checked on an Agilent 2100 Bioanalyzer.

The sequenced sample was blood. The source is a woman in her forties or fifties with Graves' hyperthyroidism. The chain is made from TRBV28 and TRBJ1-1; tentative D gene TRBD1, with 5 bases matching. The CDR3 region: CASSLPRAMNTEAFF. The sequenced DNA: TGTGCCAGCAGTTTACCCAGGGCCATGAACACTGAAGCTTTCTTT.